Below, 15 T cell receptor beta chains from the same sample are listed, as sequenced in a study of cytomegalovirus exposure and HLA in healthy donors (dated by TCRdb to 2016 to 2017). The library was made by the immunoSEQ multiplex PCR assay. As stored in TCRdb, this immuneACCESS dataset retains in-frame rearrangements with V and J assigned. A fraction of the clones does not appear; measured against another copy, unresolved V genes explain less than half of the discrepancy, and the remainder lacks a known reason. For this sample the table gives over 150,000 clones, of which less than 90% were detected only once. The leading ten clones occupy more than 20% of the sample. Sample: PBMCs. The receptors derive from a man aged 18 to 35 in good health and CMV-seropositive.

This chain uses TRBV5-4 with TRBJ1-2, with D tentatively TRBD1 (6 bases). The germline CDR1 and CDR2 sequences are SGHNT and YYREEE (reference sequence). The CDR3 loop spans 14 amino acids. Trimming left V 1 base short and J 6 bases short, with 13 bases between. The CDR3 sequence is CASSLTRGMDGYTF. As DNA, the CDR3 is TGTGCCAGCAGCTTGACCAGGGGCATGGATGGCTACACCTTC.

V usage is TRBV7-2 and J usage is TRBJ1-6; TRBD1 matches 7 bases. CDR3 length: 14 residues. V was clipped by 6 bases and J by 4 bases; unmatched bases: 3. CDR1 and CDR2 from the germline V gene are SGHTA and FQGNSA. Written as DNA, the CDR3 is TGTGCCAGCAGGTTGGGACAGTATAATTCACCCCTCCACTTT. It is translated as CASRLGQYNSPLHF.

The chain combines TRBV2 with TRBJ1-5; D unclear. CDR3 size: 15 residues. V gave up 5 bases and J gave up 0 bases, with 11 bases separating them. Germline values: CDR1 SNHLY, CDR2 FYNNEI. Here the CDR3 reads CASSRGVYSNQPQHF. In nucleotides, the CDR3 is TGTGCCAGCAGTAGAGGCGTTTATAGCAATCAGCCCCAGCATTTT.

The chain has TRBV15 and TRBJ1-5, with unresolved D. Germline CDR1 is LNHNV and CDR2 is YYDKDF (reference sequence). V was trimmed by 5 bases and J by 5 bases, leaving 19 bases between them. This CDR3 contains 16 residues. The CDR3 DNA follows: TGTGCCACCAGCCCAGATGGGCAGGCCACCTATCAGCCCCAGCATTTT. Protein sequence: CATSPDGQATYQPQHF.

This sequence joins TRBV5-6 and TRBJ2-7; TRBD1 matches 10 bases. The CDR3 extends over 14 amino acids. V lost 4 bases, J lost 4 bases, and 5 bases stayed unmatched. From germline, CDR1 is SGHDT and CDR2 YYEEEE. The CDR3 loop reads CASSQRDRGYEQYF. In DNA, the CDR3 is TGTGCCAGCAGCCAGCGGGACAGGGGATACGAGCAGTACTTC.

The genes are TRBV30 and TRBJ2-7; weak D call: TRBD2 (6 bases). The CDR3 is made up of 14 amino acids. The V and J ends lost 7 bases and 2 bases respectively, with 18 bases between them. Germline-derived CDR1 and CDR2 are GTSNPN and SVGIG (reference sequence). The DNA of the CDR3 is TGTGCCTTCCTCCCCCGCGGGGCAGCCTACGAGCAGTACTTC. This encodes CAFLPRGAAYEQYF.

V usage is TRBV5-5 and J usage is TRBJ2-7; 11 nucleotides agree with TRBD2. From germline, CDR1 is SGHKS and CDR2 YYEKEE (reference sequence). V shed 0 bases and J 6 bases; nucleotides not matched to a gene: 14. The CDR3 runs 18 residues. Here the CDR3 reads CASSLVAGGLPLRAEQYF. CDR3 DNA: TGTGCCAGCAGCTTGGTAGCGGGGGGGCTCCCCTTGAGAGCCGAGCAGTACTTC.

CDR3 protein: CASSFQGANTEAFF. CDR3 sequence (DNA): TGTGCCAGCAGCTTCCAGGGGGCGAACACTGAAGCTTTCTTT. This chain links TRBV7-8 with TRBJ1-1; 8 bases are shared with TRBD1. Trimming took 3 bases from V and 1 from J; bases not matched to a gene: 1. The CDR3 is 14 residues long. Germline V lookup: CDR1 SGHVS, CDR2 FQNEAQ.

In this sample, this clone turned up once. The chain has TRBV2 and TRBJ1-1; no clear D. With 7 bases removed from V and 0 bases from J, the gap between germline ends came to 18 bases. The CDR3 consists of 16 residues. Per germline, CDR1 SNHLY and CDR2 FYNNEI. The CDR3 bases are TGTGCCAGCACAAACGAGGCTCAGATCATGAACACTGAAGCTTTCTTT. This sequence encodes CASTNEAQIMNTEAFF.

This clone was seen just once. The V gene is TRBV28, the J gene TRBJ2-5; 10 nucleotides align to TRBD1. The CDR3 is 17 residues long. In germline, CDR1 is MDHEN, CDR2 SYDVKM. Germline trimming cut 1 base from V and 7 bases from J; bases unmatched to any gene: 12. DNA for the CDR3: TGTGCCAGCAGTTTATTCGGACAGGGGGTACAGGGTGGGACCCAGTACTTC. This encodes CASSLFGQGVQGGTQYF.

The CDR3 loop reads CASSGSGDEQFF. DNA for the CDR3: TGTGCCAGCAGCGGCTCGGGGGATGAGCAGTTCTTC. This sequence joins TRBV5-4 and TRBJ2-1; D may be TRBD2 (6 bases). The CDR3 covers 12 residues. V shed 4 bases and J shed 8 bases, with 10 bases lying between them. CDR1 is SGHNT and CDR2 is YYREEE in the germline V gene (reference sequence).

This chain connects TRBV5-4 to TRBJ2-5, with 10 bases fitting TRBD1. This CDR3 contains 15 residues. Germline values: CDR1 SGHNT, CDR2 YYREEE (reference sequence). Trimming took 3 bases from V and 5 from J; bases not matched to a gene: 7. In DNA, the CDR3 is TGTGCCAGCAGCTCGACAGGGGGCGCGGGGGAGACCCAGTACTTC. Its protein is CASSSTGGAGETQYF. Combining the CDR3 with reference TRBV5-4 and TRBJ2-5 gives the whole variable domain ETGVTQSPTHLIKTRGQQVTLRCSSQSGHNTVSWYQQALGQGPQFIFQYYREEENGRGNFPPRFSGLQFPNYSSELNVNALELDDSALYLCASSSTGGAGETQYFGPGTRLLVL.

The gene calls are TRBV7-9 and TRBJ1-5; 10 bases map to TRBD1. From germline, CDR1 is SEHNR and CDR2 FQNEAQ (reference sequence). Trimming took 3 bases from V and 9 from J; bases not matched to a gene: 5. The CDR3 covers 14 residues. CDR3: CASSFGTGEGPQHF. CDR3 nucleotide sequence: TGTGCCAGCAGCTTTGGGACAGGGGAAGGGCCCCAGCATTTT.

This clone was recorded a few times. This chain joins TRBV5-1 and TRBJ2-7; D ambiguous. The CDR3 has 14 amino acids. Germline assignment: CDR1 SGHRS and CDR2 YFSETQ. With 5 bases removed from V and 2 bases from J, the gap between germline ends came to 14 bases. The CDR3: CASRIEQPPYEQYF. Here the CDR3 DNA reads TGCGCCAGCAGGATAGAACAGCCTCCCTACGAGCAGTACTTC.

The chain couples TRBV7-2 to TRBJ2-7; perhaps TRBD2 as D (6 bases). V was shortened by 3 bases and J by 1 base, with 10 bases between the two germline ends. CDR1 is SGHTA, CDR2 FQGNSA, per germline. CDR3 length equals 14 residues. The CDR3 reads CASSFGGRSYEQYF. DNA for the CDR3: TGTGCCAGCAGCTTCGGGGGAAGGTCCTACGAGCAGTACTTC.